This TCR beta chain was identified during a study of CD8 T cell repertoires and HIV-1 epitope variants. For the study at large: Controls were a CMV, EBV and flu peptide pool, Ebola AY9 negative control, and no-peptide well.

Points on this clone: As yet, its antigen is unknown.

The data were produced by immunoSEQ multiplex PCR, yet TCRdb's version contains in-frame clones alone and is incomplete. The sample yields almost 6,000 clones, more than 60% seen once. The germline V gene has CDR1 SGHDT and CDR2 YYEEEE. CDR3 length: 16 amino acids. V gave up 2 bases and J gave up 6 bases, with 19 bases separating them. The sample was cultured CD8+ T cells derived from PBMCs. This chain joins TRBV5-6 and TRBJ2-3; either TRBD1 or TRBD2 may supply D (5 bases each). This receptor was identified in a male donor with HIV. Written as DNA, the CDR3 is TGTGCCAGCAGCTTATGGACCCAGACCGAGGGGGATACGCAGTATTTT. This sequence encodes CASSLWTQTEGDTQYF.